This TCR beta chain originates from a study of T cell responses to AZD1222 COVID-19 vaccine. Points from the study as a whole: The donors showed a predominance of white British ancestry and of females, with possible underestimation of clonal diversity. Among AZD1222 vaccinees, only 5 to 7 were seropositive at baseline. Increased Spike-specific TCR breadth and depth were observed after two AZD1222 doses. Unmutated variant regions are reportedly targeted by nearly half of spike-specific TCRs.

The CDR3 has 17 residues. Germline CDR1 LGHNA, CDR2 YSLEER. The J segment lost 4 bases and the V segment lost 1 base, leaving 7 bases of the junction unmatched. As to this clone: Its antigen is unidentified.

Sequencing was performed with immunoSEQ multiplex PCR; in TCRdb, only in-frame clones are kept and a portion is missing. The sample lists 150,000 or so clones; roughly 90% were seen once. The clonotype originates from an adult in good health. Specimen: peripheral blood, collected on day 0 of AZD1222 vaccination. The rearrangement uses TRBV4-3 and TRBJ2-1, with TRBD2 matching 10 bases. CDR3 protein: CASSQVGLAGEYNEQFF. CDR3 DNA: TGCGCCAGCAGCCAAGTGGGGCTAGCGGGAGAATACAATGAGCAGTTCTTC.